A selection of T cell receptor beta chains follows, all from one sample in a study of graft-versus-host responses after intestinal transplantation. Sequencing was performed with immunoSEQ multiplex PCR; in TCRdb, only in-frame clones are kept and a portion is missing. The table has roughly 40,000 clones, 89% seen once. Specimen: PBMCs, collected 267 days after transplant. All receptors derive from a human patient who received an intestinal transplant, so some T cells may come from the graft donor. The CDR3 runs from the conserved cysteine through the conserved F or W. The order of the fields is V gene, D gene, CDR3 length, J gene, clone size, CDR3 protein, CDR3 DNA. A D gene is named only where the DNA matches it firmly. Expanded clones get a size class; other rows say once, few or many, or leave the size out.

>TRBV2|TRBD1|15|TRBJ2-4|NA
CASSGMRDRVHIQYF
TGTGCCAGCAGCGGTATGAGGGACAGGGTGCACATTCAGTACTTC
>TRBV5-1|TRBD1|14|TRBJ2-7|NA
CASSWREVGDRGAF
TGCGCCAGCAGCTGGAGGGAGGTGGGTGACAGGGGGGCCTTC
>TRBV6-5|NA|13|TRBJ1-2|NA
CASSEDGGYGYTF
TGTGCCAGCAGTGAAGATGGGGGCTATGGCTACACCTTC
>TRBV7-9|TRBD1|19|TRBJ2-5|NA
CASNTRWVGTGRIQETQYF
TGTGCCAGCAATACTAGATGGGTGGGGACAGGGCGGATCCAAGAGACCCAGTACTTC
>TRBV4-1|TRBD1|15|TRBJ1-2|NA
CASSQPDREYYGYTF
TGTGCCAGCAGCCAACCGGACAGGGAGTACTATGGCTACACCTTC
>TRBV6-1|NA|16|TRBJ2-3|NA
CASSATSGQRFDTQYF
TGTGCCAGCAGTGCGACTTCTGGACAGCGCTTCGATACGCAGTATTTT
>TRBV5-4|NA|15|TRBJ2-5|NA
CASSGETVSGETQYF
TGTGCCAGCAGCGGAGAGACAGTTAGTGGAGAGACCCAGTACTTC
>TRBV5-1|NA|14|TRBJ1-1|NA
CASSLGRQFSEAFF
TGCGCCAGCAGCCTTGGAAGACAGTTCAGTGAAGCTTTCTTT
>TRBV5-5|TRBD2|15|TRBJ2-1|NA
CASSWGTSDYNEQFF
TGTGCCAGCAGCTGGGGGACTAGCGACTACAATGAGCAGTTCTTC
>TRBV6-1|NA|15|TRBJ1-6|few
CASSEEPRGYSPLHF
TGTGCCAGCAGTGAAGAACCCAGGGGATATTCACCCCTCCACTTT
>TRBV5-1|NA|14|TRBJ2-3|NA
CASSSGGVTDTQYF
TGCGCCAGCAGCTCCGGGGGTGTCACAGATACGCAGTATTTT
>TRBV1|NA|15|TRBJ2-3|NA
CTSRETGITTDTQYF
TGCACCAGCAGGGAGACAGGGATAACCACAGATACGCAGTATTTT
>TRBV11-3|NA|13|TRBJ2-3|NA
CASGAGAPDTQYF
TGTGCCAGCGGGGCGGGGGCTCCAGATACGCAGTATTTT
>TRBV6-5|TRBD1|14|TRBJ2-7|NA
CACPWTGSTDEQYF
TGTGCCTGCCCGTGGACAGGGTCTACGGACGAGCAGTACTTC
>TRBV6-1|NA|15|TRBJ2-1|NA
CASSSRTFSYNEQFF
TGTGCCAGCAGTTCCCGGACCTTTTCCTACAATGAGCAGTTCTTC